Below, 20 T cell receptor beta chains from the same sample are listed, as sequenced in a study of blood T cells in healthy people across ages (dated by TCRdb to the mid-2010s). Receptor amplification or capture employed 5' RACE. Instrument used: Illumina HiSeq 2500. The second PCR ran for roughly 7 to 11 cycles and used a J-beta primer mix along with a sample-barcoded 5' primer. TCRdb reanalyzed the raw reads on its own, using fastp at Q25 for trimming and MiXCR for clone calling, and kept in-frame beta chains. Rows with a matching CDR3 protein are joined into one entry that keeps the most common DNA and genes. A total of 1.6 million or so distinct CDR3 sequences appear in this sample, about 32% of them only once. Around 11% of the sample goes to the ten largest clones. Sequenced sample: blood. The receptors come from a woman in her 30s in good health.

The chain links TRBV9 to TRBJ1-4, with D possibly matching TRBD1 (6 bases). CDR3 length equals 18 residues. V lost 3 bases and J 2 bases, leaving 20 bases between the germline ends. The germline V gene has CDR1 SGDLS and CDR2 YYNGEE. The DNA for the CDR3 is TGTGCCAGCAGCGCACAGGGAATGGGGTTGAGGACTAATGAAAAACTGTTTTTT. Its translation: CASSAQGMGLRTNEKLFF. Supplemented by reference TRBV9 and TRBJ1-4, the full variable domain reads DSGVTQTPKHLITATGQRVTLRCSPRSGDLSVYWYQQSLDQGLQFLIQYYNGEERAKGNILERFSAQQFPDLHSELNLSSLELGDSALYFCASSAQGMGLRTNEKLFFGSGTQLSVL.

This clonotype was detected a few times. This chain connects TRBV11-2 to TRBJ1-1; D is unresolved. The germline V and J ends were trimmed by 3 bases and 1 base, with 9 bases remaining between them. The CDR3 extends over 14 amino acids. The germline gives CDR1 SGHAT, CDR2 FQNNGV. This CDR3 is CASSFEGSNTEAFF. Written as DNA, the CDR3 is TGTGCCAGCAGCTTTGAAGGTTCGAACACTGAAGCTTTCTTT.

This clonotype has more than one count but fewer than ten. The gene calls are TRBV7-9 and TRBJ2-1, with D uncertain. V lost 3 bases and J 1 base, leaving 13 bases between the germline ends. Looked up from germline, CDR1 is SEHNR and CDR2 is FQNEAQ (reference sequence). The length of the CDR3 is 16 residues. The CDR3 here is CASSFGWRASYNEQFF. The CDR3 DNA sequence: TGTGCCAGCAGCTTTGGGTGGAGAGCGTCCTACAATGAGCAGTTCTTC.

V and J are TRBV12-3 or TRBV12-4 and TRBJ1-4; D is uncertain. The V end lost 1 base, the J end lost 14 bases, and 11 bases lay between the germline ends. This CDR3 has 12 amino acids. The CDR3 sequence is CASSLGQTWLFF. CDR3 bases: TGTGCCAGCAGTTTAGGGCAAACTTGGCTGTTTTTT.

This sequence joins TRBV5-1 and TRBJ2-3; the D gene is possibly TRBD1 (5 bases). This CDR3 comprises 14 residues. Trimming took 2 bases from V and 4 from J, leaving 11 bases between them. Germline V gene data show CDR1 as SGHRS and CDR2 as YFSETQ. In DNA form, the CDR3 reads TGCGCCAGCAGCTTAGGGGCAAGCGCAGATACGCAGTATTTT. This encodes CASSLGASADTQYF.

Concerning this clonotype: The junction differs from germline at one of its ends, possibly a read error. This chain uses TRBV5-6 with TRBJ2-1, with 7 bases lining up with TRBD1. The germline gives CDR1 SGHDT, CDR2 YYEEEE. CDR3 size: 14 residues. This CDR3 reads CVSSPGQYNNEQVF. The CDR3 nucleotides are TGTGTCAGCAGCCCGGGACAGTATAACAATGAGCAGGTCTTC. Together with reference TRBV5-6 and TRBJ2-1, the CDR3 gives the full variable domain: DAGVTQSPTHLIKTRGQQVTLRCSPKSGHDTVSWYQQALGQGPQFIFQYYEEEERQRGNFPDRFSGHQFPNYSSELNVNALLLGDSALYLCVSSPGQYNNEQVFGPGTRLTVL.

A few counts support this clonotype. The chain has TRBV11-2 and TRBJ2-1; the match to TRBD2 covers 11 bases. Germline trimming cut 4 bases from V and 8 bases from J; bases unmatched to any gene: 10. Germline CDR1 reads SGHAT; CDR2 reads FQNNGV. This CDR3 has 16 amino acids. The CDR3 nucleotides are TGTGCCAGCAGCTCCACAGGACTAGCGGGTAACGATGAGCAGTTCTTC. Protein: CASSSTGLAGNDEQFF. Full variable domain (rest looked up from reference TRBV11-2 and TRBJ2-1): EAGVAQSPRYKIIEKRQSVAFWCNPISGHATLYWYQQILGQGPKLLIQFQNNGVVDDSQLPKDRFSAERLKGVDSTLKIQPAKLEDSAVYLCASSSTGLAGNDEQFFGPGTRLTVL.

This clonotype was seen repeatedly, ten times or more. The CDR3 reads CSARGAGGQYF. DNA of the CDR3: TGCAGTGCTAGAGGCGCGGGGGGGCAGTATTTT. V gene TRBV20-1 combines with J gene TRBJ2-3; 8 bases fit TRBD2. Germline lookup yields CDR1 DFQATT and CDR2 SNEGSKA (reference sequence). V was clipped by 1 base and J by 11 bases; unmatched bases: 2. The CDR3 covers 11 residues.

V gene TRBV21-1 combines with J gene TRBJ2-3. TRBV21-1 is recorded as a pseudogene. The CDR3 is 13 amino acids. The CDR3 DNA sequence: TGTGCCAGCAGCAAAGTGGGCACAGATACGCAGTATTTT. Its translation: CASSKVGTDTQYF.

This clonotype came up a few times. The chain carries TRBV10-3 and TRBJ2-2; 12 bases map to TRBD2. This CDR3 has 16 amino acids. V lost 6 bases, J lost 1 base, and 3 bases stayed unmatched. Germline V gives CDR1 ENHRY, CDR2 SYGVKD. The DNA of the CDR3 is TGTGCCATCAGCCAGACTAGCGGGGGGAACACCGGGGAGCTGTTTTTT. Encoded protein: CAISQTSGGNTGELFF.

The rearrangement joins TRBV10-1 to TRBJ1-1, with TRBD1 matching over 9 bases. Germline V gene sequence: CDR1 WNHNN, CDR2 SYGVQD (reference sequence). The V and J ends lost 5 bases and 0 bases, in that order; junction bases with no gene match: 13. The CDR3 contains 18 residues. The CDR3 protein is CASSRGGTGPEMNTEAFF. In nucleotides, the CDR3 is TGCGCCAGCAGTCGTGGGGGGACAGGGCCCGAGATGAACACTGAAGCTTTCTTT.

A note on this clonotype: Its ends do not fully match the called genes, so a read error is possible. The chain joins TRBV18 to TRBJ2-3, with 8 bases aligning to TRBD2. The CDR3 is 16 residues long. Per germline, CDR1 KGHSH and CDR2 LQKENI. This CDR3 reads CTSSPNGAGVTDTQYF. In DNA, the CDR3 is TGTACCAGCTCACCAAATGGAGCGGGAGTTACAGATACGCAGTATTTT.

This clonotype showed up just a few times. The chain uses TRBV12-3 or TRBV12-4 and TRBJ2-1, with a tentative D call TRBD2 (6 bases). The CDR3 extends over 14 amino acids. V lost 8 bases to trimming and J lost 10 bases, with 21 bases between them. This chain's CDR3 is CASLPRLVSREQFF. CDR3 bases: TGTGCCAGCCTCCCGAGACTAGTTTCTAGGGAGCAGTTCTTC.

This clonotype was detected only a few times. The V call is TRBV4-1, the J call TRBJ2-7; D unresolved. Germline V lookup: CDR1 MGHRA, CDR2 YSYEKL. The V end lost 5 bases, the J end lost 6 bases, and 29 bases lay between the germline ends. There are 18 residues in the CDR3. CDR3: CASSSGPGERRAKGEQYF. The CDR3 DNA is TGCGCCAGCAGCTCTGGGCCTGGCGAACGAAGGGCAAAAGGCGAGCAGTACTTC.

This clonotype showed up just a few times. This sequence joins TRBV9 and TRBJ1-2, with D hard to call. The length of the CDR3 is 15 residues. Trimming cost V 1 base and J 4 bases, with 14 bases left between them. Germline V lookup: CDR1 SGDLS, CDR2 YYNGEE. The CDR3 region has the DNA TGTGCCAGCAGCGTAACCGGGGAAGTAGGCTATGGCTACACCTTC. Protein product: CASSVTGEVGYGYTF. Supplemented by reference TRBV9 and TRBJ1-2, the full variable domain reads DSGVTQTPKHLITATGQRVTLRCSPRSGDLSVYWYQQSLDQGLQFLIQYYNGEERAKGNILERFSAQQFPDLHSELNLSSLELGDSALYFCASSVTGEVGYGYTFGSGTRLTVV.

This clonotype was counted a few times. The chain joins TRBV7-9 to TRBJ1-2; 9 bases are shared with TRBD1. J gave up 6 bases and V 5 bases, and 10 bases lay outside the gene matches. CDR3 length: 15 residues. Germline V gives CDR1 SEHNR, CDR2 FQNEAQ (reference sequence). CDR3 amino acids: CASSAGTGRGDGYTF. DNA of the CDR3: TGTGCCAGCAGCGCCGGGACAGGGCGAGGAGATGGCTACACCTTC.

This clonotype was recorded at least ten times. This rearrangement joins TRBV29-1 to TRBJ2-7; TRBD1 agrees at 7 bases. Trimming took 4 bases from V and 4 from J; bases not matched to a gene: 7. CDR1 is SQVTM, CDR2 ANQGSEA, per germline. The CDR3 extends over 13 amino acids. This CDR3 is CSVVGGQSYEQYF. CDR3 sequence (DNA): TGCAGCGTTGTTGGGGGACAGTCATACGAGCAGTACTTC.

V usage is TRBV9 and J usage is TRBJ1-4, with unresolved D. Germline assignment: CDR1 SGDLS and CDR2 YYNGEE. The CDR3 has 13 amino acids. V was pared by 4 bases and J by 7 bases, with 11 bases between. The CDR3 reads CASSPRPTEKLFF. The CDR3, as DNA: TGTGCCAGCAGCCCTAGACCGACTGAAAAACTGTTTTTT.

A remark on this clonotype: One junction end does not reproduce the germline sequence, and a read error may be involved. V and J are TRBV27 and TRBJ2-3; 10 bases agree with TRBD2. Per germline, CDR1 MNHEY and CDR2 SMNVEV (reference sequence). The CDR3 runs to 16 residues. The CDR3: CASRSLSGRFTGTQYF. The CDR3 DNA sequence: TGTGCCAGCCGATCACTTAGCGGGAGGTTCACAGGTACGCAGTATTTT.

The J gene is TRBJ2-3, the V gene TRBV29-1; D ambiguous. CDR1 and CDR2 (germline): SQVTM, ANQGSEA. CDR3 size: 11 residues. The V end was cut by 6 bases, the J end by 6 bases, with 10 bases between. CDR3 in DNA: TGCAGCGTCAAGCCCGGGGATACGCAGTATTTT. Its protein product is CSVKPGDTQYF.